This T cell receptor beta chain was sequenced during a study of cytomegalovirus exposure and HLA in healthy donors. Findings and limits, study-wide: Follow-up analysis found HLA locus-dependent TCR association rates, highest for DRB1 and lowest for HLA-C. CMV serostatus was the sole immune exposure data available. A missense DCLRE1C variant was associated with V- and J-gene trimming of TCR beta chains in a later analysis, and an independent cohort replicated the association.

Turning to this clone: Its antigen is not known.

The germline V gene encodes CDR1 SGHRS and CDR2 YFSETQ. After removal of 0 bases from V and 3 bases from J, the junction contained 2 bases not matched to a gene. This CDR3 spans 14 amino acids. The study ran its PCR with 60 Vbeta and 13 Jbeta primers. As processed by the authors: Later reanalysis found around 84 million unique TCR beta chains, about 10 million of them shared. Generated by immunoSEQ multiplex PCR, the TCRdb table keeps only in-frame clones and is missing some. V, J and clone size reflect that table, while D and trimming were determined from the DNA. Among about 160,000 clones listed, roughly 65% were seen once.

The sequenced material came from PBMCs. The origin of this receptor is a woman between 18 and 29 years old in good health and CMV-seropositive. This rearrangement joins TRBV5-1 to TRBJ2-7, with 8 nucleotides matching TRBD1. CDR3 DNA sequence: TGCGCCAGCAGCTTGGCGGACAGGGACTACGAGCAGTACTTC. Translated, it gives CASSLADRDYEQYF.